Listed below are T cell receptor beta chains from one sample, sequenced in a study of cytomegalovirus exposure and HLA in healthy donors. Data came from immunoSEQ multiplex PCR; TCRdb stores just in-frame clones and leaves some out. Of about 37,000 clones in the sample, roughly 80% are singletons; the top ten hold approximately 9.4%. Sequences were obtained from PBMCs. The receptors here all came from a woman aged 35 to 49 in good health and CMV-seronegative. Both conserved end residues are part of each CDR3. A D gene is named only where the DNA matches it firmly. A row's size may be missing; if present it is once, few, many or a size class.

TRBJ1-5 | TRBV6-6 | . | . | TGTGCCAGCAGTTTACAGGGCAATCAGCCCCAACATTTT | CASSLQGNQPQHF
TRBJ2-5 | TRBV25-1 | . | . | TGTGCCAGCAGTGAAGTCGAAGAGACCCAGTACTTC | CASSEVEETQYF
TRBJ1-3 | TRBV6-6 | TRBD1 | . | TGTGCCAGCAGGACAGGGGGCTCTGGAAACACCATATATTTT | CASRTGGSGNTIYF
TRBJ1-6 | TRBV4-3 | . | few | TGCGCCAGCAGCCCCCGGTACGCGCTCTCCTATAATTCACCCCTCCACTTT | CASSPRYALSYNSPLHF
TRBJ1-6 | TRBV28 | . | . | TGTGCCAGCGCGGGGAGGCTGGGTTCACCCCTCCACTTT | CASAGRLGSPLHF
TRBJ2-6 | TRBV29-1 | TRBD1 | . | TGCAGCGTTGAAACAGGGGTAGCTGGGGCCAACGTCCTGACTTTC | CSVETGVAGANVLTF
TRBJ2-3 | TRBV15 | TRBD2 | . | TGTGCCACCAGCAGAGCCAGAGGTAGCGGGGGCCTCACAGATACGCAGTATTTT | CATSRARGSGGLTDTQYF
TRBJ2-7 | TRBV7-6 | . | . | TGTGCCAGCAGCTTAGAACCAGGGCTCTCCTACGAGCAGTACTTC | CASSLEPGLSYEQYF
TRBJ2-1 | TRBV9 | TRBD1 | . | TGTGCCAGCAGCGTAGAGGGGACAGGGTACAATGAGCAGTTCTTC | CASSVEGTGYNEQFF
TRBJ2-1 | TRBV7-9 | . | . | TGTGCCAGCAGCTTAGCGCGTGGGGAGAGGAATGAGCAGTTCTTC | CASSLARGERNEQFF
TRBJ2-5 | TRBV11-2 | . | . | TGTGCCAGCAGCTTTAGTGAGACCCAGTACTTC | CASSFSETQYF
TRBJ1-1 | TRBV13 | TRBD1 | . | TGTGCCAGCAGGGTGACAGGGTTTTGGGAGACTGAAGCTTTCTTT | CASRVTGFWETEAFF
TRBJ1-2 | TRBV5-4 | . | . | TGTGCCAGCAGCCATGCAGGGGAGAGAGCTAACTATGGCTACACCTTC | CASSHAGERANYGYTF
TRBJ1-4 | TRBV27 | . | few | TGTGCCAGCAGAGACCAGGGATCTAATGAAAAACTGTTTTTT | CASRDQGSNEKLFF
TRBJ2-5 | TRBV7-9 | . | . | TGTGCCAGCAGCTTAAGTCACAGGGACCAAGAGACCCAGTACTTC | CASSLSHRDQETQYF
TRBJ1-2 | TRBV5-4 | TRBD1 | . | TGTGCCAGCAGCTACGGGACAGGGGGCAGCTATGGCTACACCTTC | CASSYGTGGSYGYTF
TRBJ2-7 | TRBV5-1 | . | . | TGCGCCAGCTCACCGGACAGTCTGGAGCAGTACTTC | CASSPDSLEQYF
TRBJ1-4 | TRBV6-5 | . | . | TGTGCCAGCAGTTACTCGAGCAGGCCAGGGGAAAAACTGTTTTTT | CASSYSSRPGEKLFF
TRBJ2-1 | TRBV4-3 | . | once | TGCGCCAGCAGCCAAGATCTTGGATCCACTAGTAAGGTTTGGAATGAGCAGTTCTTC | CASSQDLGSTSKVWNEQFF
TRBJ2-1 | TRBV19 | . | . | TGTGCCAGTACCCAGACAGGAGGCAATGAGCAGTTCTTC | CASTQTGGNEQFF
TRBJ2-7 | TRBV11-1 | . | . | TGTGCCAGCAGCTTAGCTGGGACACACACCCCCTACGAGCAGTACTTC | CASSLAGTHTPYEQYF
TRBJ2-2 | TRBV11-3 | TRBD1 | . | TGTGCCAGCAGCCCAGGACAGGGGGACACCGGGGAGCTGTTTTTT | CASSPGQGDTGELFF
TRBJ2-4 | TRBV28 | TRBD1 | . | TGTGCCAGCAGTTCGCTGACAGGGGGCCTAGCCAAAAACATTCAGTACTTC | CASSSLTGGLAKNIQYF
TRBJ2-3 | TRBV5-6 | . | few | TGTGCCAGCAAGCTATTGTCCAAAACAGATACGCAGTATTTT | CASKLLSKTDTQYF
TRBJ1-2 | TRBV10-3 | . | . | TGTGCCATCACCGCTAGGGAGTTTAAAGGCTACACCTTC | CAITAREFKGYTF
TRBJ1-6 | TRBV2 | TRBD1 | . | TGTGCCAGCAGCGAAGAAACAGGGGGAGGTTCACCCCTCCACTTT | CASSEETGGGSPLHF
TRBJ1-1 | TRBV29-1 | . | . | TGCAGCGCTTCGACAGGCCTGAACACTGAAGCTTTCTTT | CSASTGLNTEAFF
TRBJ1-1 | TRBV19 | . | . | TGTGCCAGTCATCAGGGGATGAACACTGAAGCTTTCTTT | CASHQGMNTEAFF
TRBJ1-6 | TRBV5-1 | . | once | TGCGCCAGCAGCTCAACCGCAGGACTAAGGAATTCACCCCTCCACTTT | CASSSTAGLRNSPLHF